The rows below give T cell receptor beta chains drawn from one sample of a study of shared clonotypes between healthy human individuals. The table came from immunoSEQ multiplex PCR; TCRdb's copy has only in-frame clones and leaves some out. The sample contains hundreds of thousands of clones, approximately 96% of which appear only once. The sequenced sample was naive CD8+ T cells sorted from blood. The receptors shown here come from a woman younger than 45 in good health. CDR3s include the opening cysteine and the closing phenylalanine or tryptophan. The D gene is left open where the match is weak. For some rows the clone size is stated as once, few or many, or as a class when expanded; others skip it.

D | size | J | V | CDR3 | DNA
TRBD1 | - | TRBJ1-5 | TRBV27 | CASSAQGSGPQHF | TGTGCCAGCAGTGCACAGGGGTCAGGGCCCCAGCATTTT
- | - | TRBJ2-7 | TRBV6-1 | CASSIPGIYEQYF | TGTGCCAGCAGTATTCCAGGGATTTACGAGCAGTACTTC
- | few | TRBJ1-5 | TRBV13 | CASSLKLVTGNQPQHF | TGTGCCAGCAGCTTAAAACTCGTGACGGGAAATCAGCCCCAGCATTTT
TRBD1 | - | TRBJ2-2 | TRBV19 | CASSTESPQGPNTGELFF | TGTGCCAGTAGTACGGAAAGTCCACAGGGGCCCAACACCGGGGAGCTGTTTTTT
- | - | TRBJ2-7 | TRBV11-2 | CASSFGQFRYEQYF | TGTGCCAGCAGCTTTGGACAGTTCCGCTACGAGCAGTACTTC
TRBD1 | few | TRBJ1-5 | TRBV7-8 | CASSLVQGRDQPQHF | TGTGCCAGCAGCTTAGTACAGGGGCGCGATCAGCCCCAGCATTTT
TRBD1 | few | TRBJ1-5 | TRBV27 | CASSHGTGGYNQPQHF | TGTGCCAGCAGCCACGGGACAGGGGGCTACAATCAGCCCCAGCATTTT
TRBD2 | - | TRBJ2-1 | TRBV19 | CASSIIGREWGSDEQFF | TGTGCCAGTAGTATAATCGGGCGGGAGTGGGGCTCCGATGAGCAGTTCTTC
- | - | TRBJ2-7 | TRBV27 | CASSYSQGSYEQYF | TGTGCCAGCAGCTACTCACAGGGTTCCTACGAGCAGTACTTC
TRBD2 | - | TRBJ2-7 | TRBV19 | CASSIESGRSYEQYF | TGTGCCAGTAGTATAGAGAGCGGGAGATCCTACGAGCAGTACTTC
- | - | TRBJ1-5 | TRBV2 | CASSAEGNPSQPQHF | TGTGCCAGCAGTGCAGAAGGCAACCCGAGCCAGCCCCAGCATTTT
TRBD2 | - | TRBJ2-7 | TRBV6-1 | CASSEGLAGGGSSYEQYF | TGTGCCAGCAGTGAAGGGCTAGCGGGAGGGGGTAGCTCCTACGAGCAGTACTTC
- | - | TRBJ2-2 | TRBV4-2 | CASSQGGELFF | TGTGCCAGCAGCCAAGGCGGGGAGCTGTTTTTT
- | - | TRBJ2-1 | TRBV27 | CASSLSRFNEQFF | TGTGCCAGCAGTCTCTCCCGTTTCAATGAGCAGTTCTTC
TRBD1 | - | TRBJ2-7 | TRBV28 | CASSWGTGDEQYF | TGTGCCAGCAGTTGGGGGACAGGGGACGAGCAGTACTTC
- | - | TRBJ2-5 | TRBV7-9 | CASSSLQETQYF | TGTGCCAGCAGCTCCCTCCAAGAGACCCAGTACTTC
- | - | TRBJ2-5 | TRBV9 | CASSVGGGRQETQYF | TGTGCCAGCAGCGTAGGTGGAGGCCGGCAAGAGACCCAGTACTTC
TRBD2 | - | TRBJ2-1 | TRBV7-9 | CASSLAGAEQFF | TGTGCCAGCAGCCTGGCGGGAGCTGAGCAGTTCTTC
- | - | TRBJ2-4 | TRBV5-6 | CASSLVEAKNIQYF | TGTGCCAGCAGCTTGGTGGAGGCCAAAAACATTCAGTACTTC
TRBD1 | - | TRBJ1-2 | TRBV27 | CASGQGATYGYTF | TGTGCCAGCGGGCAGGGGGCCACCTATGGCTACACCTTC
- | - | TRBJ2-3 | TRBV30 | CAWSVGGGADTQYF | TGTGCCTGGAGTGTAGGAGGTGGCGCAGATACGCAGTATTTT
- | - | TRBJ2-7 | TRBV29-1 | CSVLGRITYEQYF | TGCAGCGTTCTCGGGAGAATCACCTACGAGCAGTACTTC
- | - | TRBJ2-3 | TRBV7-9 | CASPDPAVTDTQYF | TGTGCCAGCCCCGACCCAGCGGTCACAGATACGCAGTATTTT
- | - | TRBJ2-7 | TRBV19 | CASSSAVTYEQYF | TGTGCCAGTAGTTCAGCGGTTACCTACGAGCAGTACTTC
- | - | TRBJ2-7 | TRBV5-1 | CASSLVPPGFPEQYF | TGCGCCAGCAGCTTGGTGCCGCCGGGTTTTCCCGAGCAGTACTTC
- | - | TRBJ1-5 | TRBV27 | CASSYTTGDQPQHF | TGTGCCAGCAGTTATACGACTGGGGATCAGCCCCAGCATTTT
- | - | TRBJ2-2 | TRBV9 | CASSSETGNTGELFF | TGTGCCAGCAGCTCCGAGACAGGAAACACCGGGGAGCTGTTTTTT
TRBD1 | - | TRBJ2-3 | TRBV19 | CASSIAGQGATDTQYF | TGTGCCAGTAGTATAGCGGGACAGGGGGCAACAGATACGCAGTATTTT
TRBD2 | - | TRBJ2-1 | TRBV27 | CASSFPALLAGVGSEQFF | TGTGCCAGCAGTTTCCCAGCCCTTCTAGCGGGAGTTGGGAGTGAGCAGTTCTTC
- | - | TRBJ1-1 | TRBV6-1 | CASSEEMGVATEAFF | TGTGCCAGCAGTGAAGAGATGGGAGTGGCCACTGAAGCTTTCTTT
TRBD1 | once | TRBJ2-7 | TRBV9 | CASSATGGFDEQYF | TGTGCCAGCAGCGCTACAGGGGGCTTCGACGAGCAGTACTTC
- | - | TRBJ1-3 | TRBV6-1 | CASSEENSGNTIYF | TGTGCCAGCAGTGAAGAAAACTCTGGAAACACCATATATTTT
- | - | TRBJ2-7 | TRBV20-1 | CSARGTYEQYF | TGCAGTGCTAGAGGGACCTACGAGCAGTACTTC
- | once | TRBJ2-7 | TRBV5-8 | CASSLMTPSYEQYF | TGTGCCAGCAGCTTGATGACACCCTCCTACGAGCAGTACTTC
TRBD2 | once | TRBJ2-5 | TRBV19 | CASSLSLLGLAGGFRETQYF | TGTGCCAGTAGTCTTTCCCTTCTGGGACTAGCGGGAGGGTTCCGAGAGACCCAGTACTTC
TRBD2 | - | TRBJ2-3 | TRBV4-2 | CASSPSGSEGDTQYF | TGTGCCAGCAGCCCGAGCGGGAGTGAGGGAGATACGCAGTATTTT
- | - | TRBJ2-7 | TRBV27 | CASSSTAAYEQYF | TGTGCCAGCAGCTCGACGGCAGCCTACGAGCAGTACTTC
- | - | TRBJ2-7 | TRBV2 | CASSFRENEQYF | TGTGCCAGCAGTTTCCGGGAAAACGAGCAGTACTTC
- | - | TRBJ2-7 | TRBV5-6 | CASSSGGTYEQYF | TGTGCCAGCAGCTCCGGCGGAACCTACGAGCAGTACTTC
TRBD1 | few | TRBJ1-2 | TRBV2 | CASSDRWTGGYGYTF | TGTGCCAGCAGTGATAGGTGGACAGGGGGCTATGGCTACACCTTC
- | - | TRBJ2-1 | TRBV7-9 | CASSLSKGLSSYNEQFF | TGTGCCAGCAGCTTATCTAAGGGCCTAAGCTCCTACAATGAGCAGTTCTTC